The entry below gives a single T cell receptor (beta chain) sequence along with its context. What it binds is unknown. Looked up from germline, CDR1 is WNHNN and CDR2 is SYGVQD (reference sequence). This CDR3 is built from 14 residues. Deletions cut 4 bases from V and 4 bases from J, with 10 bases between. This entry is derived from a study of human T cells and chemical hapten exposure. Study summary: 2% DPC applied to a roughly 2 cm by roughly 2 cm arm area sensitized donors. Points from the study as a whole: Relative to controls, expanded TCRs formed significantly more large CDR3 similarity clusters.

The sample's time point: patch test 1, 2 weeks after DPC sensitization. Indicated treatment: therapeutic diphenylcyclopropenone sensitization with weekly scalp DPC. It was unfractionated whole blood from which total RNA was extracted. In the source study's methods: Between roughly 23,224 and 700,000 TCRs appeared in each sample, and the median stood at 95,638. TCRdb analysed the RACE reads with MiXCR anew, one entry per CDR3 protein. These V and J calls are TCRdb output, not the study's own analysis. This sample has 180,000 or so distinct CDR3 sequences, with around 13% found just once. The source material was whole blood, sampled in connection with sensitization to the hapten diphenylcyclopropenone (DPC). The TCR was taken from a woman younger than 45 with alopecia areata. Some clones in this sample may be carry-over from other donors' samples. This rearrangement joins TRBV10-1 to TRBJ2-2; D is ambiguous. CDR3 sequence reads: CASSAGVRTGELFF. CDR3 DNA sequence: TGCGCCAGCAGTGCTGGGGTTCGCACCGGGGAGCTGTTTTTT.